These 9 T cell receptor beta chains share one sample of origin, sequenced in a study of T cell responses to AZD1222 COVID-19 vaccine (dated by TCRdb to the early 2020s). To prepare the library, the immunoSEQ multiplex PCR assay was applied. TCRdb carries this immuneACCESS record with in-frame sequences only. Its versions omit some clonotypes, under half of them owing to an unresolved V gene in the studies checked, with the rest unexplained. In all, the sample holds 95,000 to 150,000 clones, and about 90% of those were seen once. The top ten hold around 1.8% of the sample. Taken with the paper, the label for time point translates to: baseline before first vaccination. The specimen comprised peripheral blood, sampled on day 0 of AZD1222 vaccination. These receptors were obtained from an adult in good health.

The chain links TRBV10-2 to TRBJ1-4; D not resolved. The CDR3 is 17 amino acids. V was shortened by 3 bases and J by 0 bases, with 14 bases between the two germline ends. Germline CDR1 and CDR2: WSHSY and SAAADI. Here the CDR3 DNA reads TGCGCCAGCAGTGAAGGTGGAGGGCCAGCAACTAATGAAAAACTGTTTTTT. Protein: CASSEGGGPATNEKLFF.

This chain uses TRBV19 with TRBJ2-3; 13 positions match TRBD2. Germline V gene data show CDR1 as LNHDA and CDR2 as SQIVND (reference sequence). The CDR3 has 18 amino acids. Unmatched junction bases numbered 6, after V lost 3 bases and J lost 0 bases. CDR3 in DNA: TGTGCCAGTAGTATCCGACTAGCGGGGGGCCGGAGCACAGATACGCAGTATTTT. Amino acid sequence: CASSIRLAGGRSTDTQYF.

This chain links TRBV7-2 with TRBJ1-2, with no clear D. Per the germline V gene, CDR1 is SGHTA and CDR2 is FQGNSA. Deletions cut 1 base from V and 5 bases from J, with 8 bases between. The CDR3 covers 13 residues. CDR3 protein: CASSLEGQYGYTF. In DNA, the CDR3 is TGTGCCAGCAGCTTAGAGGGTCAGTATGGCTACACCTTC.

V gene TRBV30 combines with J gene TRBJ1-2, with 9 bases aligning to TRBD1. The CDR3 is made up of 14 amino acids. Germline V gene lookup returns CDR1 GTSNPN and CDR2 SVGIG (reference sequence). Unmatched junction bases numbered 3, after V lost 2 bases and J lost 2 bases. The CDR3 here is CAWSRTGENYGYTF. CDR3 nucleotides: TGTGCCTGGAGTCGGACAGGGGAGAACTATGGCTACACCTTC.

This rearrangement joins TRBV5-1 to TRBJ2-1; D is tentatively TRBD1 or TRBD2 (6 bases each). V dropped 2 bases and J dropped 7 bases, with 16 bases sitting between them. CDR3 length equals 15 residues. From germline, CDR1 is SGHRS and CDR2 YFSETQ. CDR3 in amino acids: CASSFGGPPENEQFF. The CDR3 DNA sequence: TGCGCCAGCAGCTTTGGGGGGCCCCCTGAAAATGAGCAGTTCTTC.

J is TRBJ1-4 and V is TRBV5-1; D is unresolved. Germline lookup yields CDR1 SGHRS and CDR2 YFSETQ. CDR3 length: 16 residues. The V and J ends lost 0 bases and 0 bases respectively, with 9 bases between them. The CDR3 loop reads CASSLGSVATNEKLFF. CDR3 nucleotides: TGCGCCAGCAGCTTGGGCTCAGTTGCAACTAATGAAAAACTGTTTTTT.

This CDR3 is CASIDRGGNTGELFF. The DNA of the CDR3 is TGTGCCAGTATAGACAGGGGAGGTAACACCGGGGAGCTGTTTTTT. The chain links TRBV19 to TRBJ2-2; 8 bases fit TRBD1. CDR3 length: 15 residues. Germline V gene data show CDR1 as LNHDA and CDR2 as SQIVND (reference sequence). V lost 7 bases to trimming and J lost 2 bases; unmatched junction nucleotides: 6.

J is TRBJ2-2 and V is TRBV11-3, with unresolved D. This CDR3 region has 13 residues. Trimming pared 5 bases from V and 5 bases from J, leaving 9 bases between. Germline V gene sequence: CDR1 SGHNT, CDR2 YENEEA. The CDR3 loop reads CASSLYRTGELFF. The DNA of the CDR3 is TGTGCCAGCAGCCTATATAGAACCGGGGAGCTGTTTTTT.

This clone was found once. The chain carries TRBV3-1 (or the pseudogene TRBV3-2) and TRBJ2-3, with TRBD2 identical over 15 bases. V shed 1 base, J shed 4 bases, and the junction held 3 bases outside the gene matches. The length of the CDR3 is 17 residues. Germline assignment: CDR1 LGHDT and CDR2 YNNKEL (reference sequence). The CDR3 loop is CASSQAGLAGGSDTQYF. CDR3 nucleotides: TGTGCCAGCAGCCAAGCAGGACTAGCGGGAGGGTCAGATACGCAGTATTTT.